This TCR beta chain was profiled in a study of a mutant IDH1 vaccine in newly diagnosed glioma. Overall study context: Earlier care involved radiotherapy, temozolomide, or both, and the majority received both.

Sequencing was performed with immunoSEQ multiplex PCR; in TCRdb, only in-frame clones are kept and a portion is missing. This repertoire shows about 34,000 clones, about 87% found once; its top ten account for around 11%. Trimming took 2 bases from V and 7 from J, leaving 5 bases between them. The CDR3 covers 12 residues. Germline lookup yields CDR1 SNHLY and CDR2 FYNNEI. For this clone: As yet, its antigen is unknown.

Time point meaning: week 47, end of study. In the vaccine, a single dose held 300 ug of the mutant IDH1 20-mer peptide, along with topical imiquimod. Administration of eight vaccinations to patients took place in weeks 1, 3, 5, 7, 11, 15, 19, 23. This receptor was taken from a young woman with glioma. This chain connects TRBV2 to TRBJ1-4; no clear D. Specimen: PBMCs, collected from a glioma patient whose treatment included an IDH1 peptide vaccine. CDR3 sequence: CASSERSEKLFF. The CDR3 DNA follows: TGTGCCAGCAGTGAAAGGAGTGAAAAACTGTTTTTT.